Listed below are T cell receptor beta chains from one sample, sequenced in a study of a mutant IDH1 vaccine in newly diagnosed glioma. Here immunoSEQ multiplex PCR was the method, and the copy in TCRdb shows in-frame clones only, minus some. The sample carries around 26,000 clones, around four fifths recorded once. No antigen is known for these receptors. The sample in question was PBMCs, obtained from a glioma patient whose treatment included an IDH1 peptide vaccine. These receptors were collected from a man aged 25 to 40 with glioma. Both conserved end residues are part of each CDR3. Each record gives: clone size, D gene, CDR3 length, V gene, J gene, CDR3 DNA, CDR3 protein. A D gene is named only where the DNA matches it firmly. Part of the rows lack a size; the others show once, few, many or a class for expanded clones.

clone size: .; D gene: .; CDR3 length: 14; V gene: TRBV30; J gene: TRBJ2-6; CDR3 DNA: TGTGCCTGGAGAAGAGGCTCTGGGGCCAACGTCCTGACTTTC; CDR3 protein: CAWRRGSGANVLTF
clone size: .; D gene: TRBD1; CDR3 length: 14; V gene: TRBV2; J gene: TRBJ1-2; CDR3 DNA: TGTGCCAGCATTTCCCGGACAGGGGTAGGGGGCTACACCTTC; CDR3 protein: CASISRTGVGGYTF
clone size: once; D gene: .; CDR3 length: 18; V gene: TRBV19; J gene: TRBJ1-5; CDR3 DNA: TGTGCCAGTAGTATTGGCCCGCGGAGACATAATATCAATCAGCCCCAGCATTTT; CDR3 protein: CASSIGPRRHNINQPQHF
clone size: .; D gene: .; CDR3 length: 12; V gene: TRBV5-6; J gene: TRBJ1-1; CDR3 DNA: TGTGCCAGCAGCTTGGATACAGGGTGGACTTTCTTT; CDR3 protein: CASSLDTGWTFF
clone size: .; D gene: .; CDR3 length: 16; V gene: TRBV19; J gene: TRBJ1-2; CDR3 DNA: TGTGCCAGTAGTTTTGGGCAGCATCCCACCAACTATGGCTACACCTTC; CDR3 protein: CASSFGQHPTNYGYTF
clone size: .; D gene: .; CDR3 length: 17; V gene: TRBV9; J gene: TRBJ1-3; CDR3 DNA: TGTGCCAGCAGCTCCCAATCGCAGCGTTTCTCTGGAAACACCATATATTTT; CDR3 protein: CASSSQSQRFSGNTIYF
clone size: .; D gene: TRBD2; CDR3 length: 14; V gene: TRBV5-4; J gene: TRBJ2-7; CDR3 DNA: TGTGCCAGCAACCCGGGGGGGAGCTCCTACGAGCAGTACTTC; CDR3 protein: CASNPGGSSYEQYF
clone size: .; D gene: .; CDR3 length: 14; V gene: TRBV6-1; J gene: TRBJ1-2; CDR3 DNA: TGTGCCAGCAGTGAGGGCGGATTGATCTATGGCTACACCTTC; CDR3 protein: CASSEGGLIYGYTF
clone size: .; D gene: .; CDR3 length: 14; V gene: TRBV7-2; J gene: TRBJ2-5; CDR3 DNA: TGTGCCAGCAGCTTAAGCACAGGGAGGGAGACCCAGTACTTC; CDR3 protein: CASSLSTGRETQYF
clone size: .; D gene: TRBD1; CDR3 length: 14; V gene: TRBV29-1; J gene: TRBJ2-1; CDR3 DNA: TGCAGCGGTCGATACAGGGGGCGCATCAATGAGCAGTTCTTC; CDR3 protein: CSGRYRGRINEQFF
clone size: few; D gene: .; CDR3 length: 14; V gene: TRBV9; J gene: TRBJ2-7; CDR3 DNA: TGTGCCAGCAGCCCCCGGGACACCGACTACGAGCAGTACTTC; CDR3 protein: CASSPRDTDYEQYF
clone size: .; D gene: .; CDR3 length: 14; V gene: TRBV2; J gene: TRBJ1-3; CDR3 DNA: TGTGCCAGCACGCGTCGGGCATCTGGAAACACCATATATTTT; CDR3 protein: CASTRRASGNTIYF
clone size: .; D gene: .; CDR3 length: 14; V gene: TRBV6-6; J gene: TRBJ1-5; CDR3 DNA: TGTGCCAGCAGTAGAGGGGGTGGAGGGCAGCCCCAGCATTTT; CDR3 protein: CASSRGGGGQPQHF
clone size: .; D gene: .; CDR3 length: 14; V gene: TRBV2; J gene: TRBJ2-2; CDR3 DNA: TGTGCCAGCAGTGCGGACAGCAGCACCGGGGAGCTGTTTTTT; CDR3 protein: CASSADSSTGELFF
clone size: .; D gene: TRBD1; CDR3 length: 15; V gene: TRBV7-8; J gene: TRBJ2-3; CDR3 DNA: TGTGCCAGCAGCCTTCGACAGGGAAGCACAGATACGCAGTATTTT; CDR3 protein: CASSLRQGSTDTQYF
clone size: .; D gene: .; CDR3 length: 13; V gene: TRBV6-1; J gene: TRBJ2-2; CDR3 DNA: TGTGCCAGCAGTGACAGGGACACCGGGGAGCTGTTTTTT; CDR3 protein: CASSDRDTGELFF
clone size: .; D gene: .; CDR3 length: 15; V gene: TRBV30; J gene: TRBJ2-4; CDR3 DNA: TGTGCCTGGAAATATGGGGAGTTAGCCAAAAACATTCAGTACTTC; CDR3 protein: CAWKYGELAKNIQYF
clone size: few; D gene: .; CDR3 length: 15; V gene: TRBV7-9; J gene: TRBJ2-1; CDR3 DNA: TGTGCCAGCAGCCACCGGGAGACCCTCTACAATGAGCAGTTCTTC; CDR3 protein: CASSHRETLYNEQFF
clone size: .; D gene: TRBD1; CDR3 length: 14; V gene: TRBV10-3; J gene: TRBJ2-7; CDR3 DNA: TGTGCCATCAGTAATGGGGACAGCGACCACGAGCAGTACTTC; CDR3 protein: CAISNGDSDHEQYF
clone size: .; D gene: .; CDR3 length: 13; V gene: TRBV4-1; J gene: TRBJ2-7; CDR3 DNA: TGCGCCAGCAGCCAAGATGCGAACTACGAGCAGTACTTC; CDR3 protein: CASSQDANYEQYF
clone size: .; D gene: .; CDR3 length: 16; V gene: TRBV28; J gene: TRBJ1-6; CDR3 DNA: TGTGCCAGCAGTCCCCTCCGGGACGGCGTTAATTCACCCCTCCACTTT; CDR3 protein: CASSPLRDGVNSPLHF
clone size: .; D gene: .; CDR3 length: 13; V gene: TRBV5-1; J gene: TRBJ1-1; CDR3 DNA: TGCGCCAGCAGCCAAATCATGAACACTGAAGCTTTCTTT; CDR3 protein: CASSQIMNTEAFF
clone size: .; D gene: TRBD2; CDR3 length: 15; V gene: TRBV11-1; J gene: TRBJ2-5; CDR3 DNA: TGTGCCAGCAGCTGGACTAGCGGGTACCAAGAGACCCAGTACTTC; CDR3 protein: CASSWTSGYQETQYF
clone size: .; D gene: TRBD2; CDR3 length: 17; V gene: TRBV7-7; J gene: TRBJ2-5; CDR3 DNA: TGTGCCAGCAGCTACGCCTCTGGCGGGGGGATCCAAGAGACCCAGTACTTC; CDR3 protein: CASSYASGGGIQETQYF
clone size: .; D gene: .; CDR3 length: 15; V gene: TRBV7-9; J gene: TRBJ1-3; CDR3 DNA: TGTGCCAGCAGCTTAGACGGCTACTCTGGAAACACCATATATTTT; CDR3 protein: CASSLDGYSGNTIYF
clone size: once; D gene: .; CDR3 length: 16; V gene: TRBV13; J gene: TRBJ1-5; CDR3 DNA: TGTGCCAGCAGCTTAAGACAGGCTGATAGCAATCAGCCCCAGCATTTT; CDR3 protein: CASSLRQADSNQPQHF
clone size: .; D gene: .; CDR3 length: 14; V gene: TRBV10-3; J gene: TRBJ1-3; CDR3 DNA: TGTGCCATGACGGACGGACAGAGTATGGCCACCATATATTTT; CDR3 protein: CAMTDGQSMATIYF
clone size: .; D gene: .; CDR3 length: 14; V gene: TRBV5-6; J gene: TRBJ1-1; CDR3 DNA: TGTGCCAGCAGCTTAAGTGGGACATCTACTGAAGCTTTCTTT; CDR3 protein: CASSLSGTSTEAFF
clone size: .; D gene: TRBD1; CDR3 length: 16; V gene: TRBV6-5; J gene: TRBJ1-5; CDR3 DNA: TGTGCCAGCAGTTCTTTTCCGGGACAGGGGTACGAGCCCCAGCATTTT; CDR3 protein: CASSSFPGQGYEPQHF
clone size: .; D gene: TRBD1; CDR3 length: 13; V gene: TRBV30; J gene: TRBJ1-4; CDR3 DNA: TGTGCCTTGACCGGGACAGGGCTTGAAAAACTGTTTTTT; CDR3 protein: CALTGTGLEKLFF
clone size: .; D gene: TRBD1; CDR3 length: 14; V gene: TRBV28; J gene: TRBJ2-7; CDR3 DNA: TGTGCCAGCAAGGGAAAGAACAGGGGCTACGAGCAGTACTTC; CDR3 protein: CASKGKNRGYEQYF
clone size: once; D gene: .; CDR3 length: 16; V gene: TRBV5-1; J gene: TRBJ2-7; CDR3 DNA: TGCGCCAGCAGCTCGGCGGACCGGGACCACTCCTACGAGCAGTACTTC; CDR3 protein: CASSSADRDHSYEQYF